This T cell receptor beta chain was recovered during a study of CD8+ T cells in alopecia areata. Study information: Donor skin was harvested from approximately 6-13-month-old C3H/HeJ mice with spontaneous alopecia and grafted onto roughly 7-10-week-old female C3H/HeJ recipients.

This clone was picked up a small number of times. Antigen: not known. The genes and germline here are from mouse. General study points: It was less clear whether patients shared TCRs than it was in mice, possibly because of HLA. For lesional scalp, especially alopecia totalis/universalis, clonality was higher than in normal scalp. Sequenced scalp T cells also include alphabeta T cells resident in normal skin.

Cutaneous lymph node cells were pooled, and they were sorted using CD4, CD8alpha, NKG2D, NKG2ACE and other markers. Reverse transcription of extracted RNA yielded cDNA, which provided the sequencing template. Only in-frame clones appear in the TCRdb table, and some are missing; sequencing was by immunoSEQ multiplex PCR. The sample holds more than 250,000 clones, and no clone turns up only once. This receptor was obtained from a C3H/HeJ mouse with alopecia areata. MHC haplotype of the strain: H2-k. Sample: CD4+ T cells sorted from a lymph node.

The CDR3 is CASSDPGGQDTQYF. CDR3 DNA (partial): TGTGCCAGCAGTGATCCGGGGGGCCAAGAC. V and J are TRBV13-3 and TRBJ2-5, with D possibly TRBD2 on 6 matching bases. The CDR3 extends 4 residues past the end of the read, so its final part is completed from the germline J gene. The CDR3 consists of 14 residues. V was pared by 1 base and J by 2 bases, with 8 bases between. Germline CDR1 and CDR2: NNHDY and SYVADS.